A selection of T cell receptor beta chains follows, all from one sample in a study of cytomegalovirus exposure and HLA in healthy donors. The table came from immunoSEQ multiplex PCR; TCRdb's copy has only in-frame clones and leaves some out. Altogether under 150,000 clones are present, approximately 70% being singletons, with the ten largest covering around 2.5%. Sequencing was performed on PBMCs. The receptors were sampled from a woman aged 55-75 years in good health and CMV-seropositive. The CDR3 runs from the conserved cysteine through the conserved F or W. A D gene is named only where the DNA matches it firmly. The size of a clone is reported for some rows only, either as once, few or many, or as a class for expanded clones.

v_gene: TRBV6-6
abundance: -
j_gene: TRBJ1-4
d_gene: -
CDR3aa: CASSWGGAGDEKLFF
CDR3nt: TGTGCCAGCAGTTGGGGGGGGGCAGGGGATGAAAAACTGTTTTTT

v_gene: TRBV4-1
abundance: -
j_gene: TRBJ1-2
d_gene: TRBD1
CDR3aa: CASSQDWGTGLGYTF
CDR3nt: TGCGCCAGCAGCCAAGATTGGGGGACAGGGTTGGGCTACACCTTC

v_gene: TRBV5-1
abundance: -
j_gene: TRBJ1-5
d_gene: TRBD1
CDR3aa: CASSSTGGGNQPQHF
CDR3nt: TGCGCCAGCAGCTCGACAGGGGGCGGCAATCAGCCCCAGCATTTT

v_gene: TRBV6-5
abundance: once
j_gene: TRBJ1-2
d_gene: -
CDR3aa: CASSYGGLDGYTF
CDR3nt: TGTGCCAGCAGTTACGGGGGGTTAGATGGCTACACCTTC

v_gene: TRBV2
abundance: many
j_gene: TRBJ2-1
d_gene: TRBD2
CDR3aa: CASSERGLGDEQFF
CDR3nt: TGTGCCAGCAGTGAAAGGGGACTAGGTGATGAGCAGTTCTTC

v_gene: TRBV5-5
abundance: -
j_gene: TRBJ1-1
d_gene: TRBD1
CDR3aa: CASSSPGQGATEAFF
CDR3nt: TGTGCCAGCAGCTCCCCGGGACAGGGGGCTACTGAAGCTTTCTTT

v_gene: TRBV18
abundance: -
j_gene: TRBJ2-5
d_gene: -
CDR3aa: CASSPVGEPETQYF
CDR3nt: TGTGCCAGCTCACCAGTAGGGGAACCAGAGACCCAGTACTTC

v_gene: TRBV18
abundance: -
j_gene: TRBJ1-4
d_gene: -
CDR3aa: CASSPWSLDSATNEKLFF
CDR3nt: TGTGCCAGCTCACCGTGGTCCCTGGACAGCGCAACTAATGAAAAACTGTTTTTT

v_gene: TRBV14
abundance: -
j_gene: TRBJ2-1
d_gene: TRBD2
CDR3aa: CASSQDGLAGTYNEQFF
CDR3nt: TGTGCCAGCAGCCAAGATGGGCTAGCGGGGACCTACAATGAGCAGTTCTTC

v_gene: TRBV11-2
abundance: -
j_gene: TRBJ1-1
d_gene: -
CDR3aa: CASSPHSVRVMNTEAFF
CDR3nt: TGTGCCAGCAGCCCCCACTCGGTCAGGGTCATGAACACTGAAGCTTTCTTT

v_gene: TRBV5-6
abundance: -
j_gene: TRBJ2-7
d_gene: -
CDR3aa: CASSPQGYEQYF
CDR3nt: TGTGCCAGCAGCCCCCAGGGCTACGAGCAGTACTTC

v_gene: TRBV5-1
abundance: -
j_gene: TRBJ1-5
d_gene: -
CDR3aa: CASSLGGVVNQPQHF
CDR3nt: TGCGCCAGCAGCTTGGGCGGGGTAGTCAATCAGCCCCAGCATTTT

v_gene: TRBV6-5
abundance: -
j_gene: TRBJ2-3
d_gene: -
CDR3aa: CASTVGGYTDTQYF
CDR3nt: TGTGCCAGCACCGTTGGGGGGTACACAGATACGCAGTATTTT

v_gene: TRBV9
abundance: -
j_gene: TRBJ1-4
d_gene: TRBD1
CDR3aa: CASSPRGRGEKLFF
CDR3nt: TGTGCCAGCAGCCCCCGCGGCAGGGGGGAAAAACTGTTTTTT

v_gene: TRBV10-1
abundance: -
j_gene: TRBJ2-3
d_gene: TRBD2
CDR3aa: CASSDLAGVTDTQYF
CDR3nt: TGCGCCAGCAGTGACCTAGCGGGGGTCACAGATACGCAGTATTTT

v_gene: TRBV7-9
abundance: -
j_gene: TRBJ1-5
d_gene: TRBD1
CDR3aa: CASSPGTGVDQPQHF
CDR3nt: TGTGCCAGCAGTCCCGGGACAGGGGTGGATCAGCCCCAGCATTTT

v_gene: TRBV15
abundance: few
j_gene: TRBJ2-3
d_gene: -
CDR3aa: CATSRGRGSRDTQYF
CDR3nt: TGTGCCACCAGCAGAGGTCGGGGGTCGAGAGATACGCAGTATTTT

v_gene: TRBV11-1
abundance: -
j_gene: TRBJ1-2
d_gene: -
CDR3aa: CASSLAEGPYGYTF
CDR3nt: TGTGCCAGCAGCTTAGCGGAGGGGCCCTATGGCTACACCTTC

v_gene: TRBV7-9
abundance: -
j_gene: TRBJ2-5
d_gene: TRBD1
CDR3aa: CASSSRTGRKTQYF
CDR3nt: TGTGCCAGCAGCTCAAGGACAGGGCGGAAGACCCAGTACTTC

v_gene: TRBV5-1
abundance: -
j_gene: TRBJ1-1
d_gene: TRBD1
CDR3aa: CASSDQGATEAFF
CDR3nt: TGCGCCAGCAGCGATCAGGGGGCGACTGAAGCTTTCTTT

v_gene: TRBV6-5
abundance: once
j_gene: TRBJ1-2
d_gene: TRBD1
CDR3aa: CASSRTGAGYTF
CDR3nt: TGTGCCAGCAGTCGGACAGGGGCGGGCTACACCTTC

v_gene: TRBV5-1
abundance: -
j_gene: TRBJ1-1
d_gene: -
CDR3aa: CASSREGITEAFF
CDR3nt: TGCGCCAGCAGTAGGGAGGGGATCACTGAAGCTTTCTTT

v_gene: TRBV7-7
abundance: -
j_gene: TRBJ1-1
d_gene: -
CDR3aa: CASSLGENTEAFF
CDR3nt: TGTGCCAGCAGCTTAGGAGAGAACACTGAAGCTTTCTTT

v_gene: TRBV19
abundance: -
j_gene: TRBJ1-2
d_gene: -
CDR3aa: CASSTPGSYGYTF
CDR3nt: TGTGCCAGTAGTACTCCGGGGAGCTATGGCTACACCTTC

v_gene: TRBV10-1
abundance: few
j_gene: TRBJ2-3
d_gene: -
CDR3aa: CASSRVLNTDTQYF
CDR3nt: TGCGCCAGCAGCCGGGTCCTCAACACAGATACGCAGTATTTT

v_gene: TRBV19
abundance: few
j_gene: TRBJ1-1
d_gene: -
CDR3aa: CASSMEAGNTEAFF
CDR3nt: TGTGCCAGTAGTATGGAGGCGGGCAACACTGAAGCTTTCTTT

v_gene: TRBV9
abundance: -
j_gene: TRBJ1-2
d_gene: TRBD1
CDR3aa: CASSVGTGDPIYGYTF
CDR3nt: TGTGCCAGCAGCGTAGGTACAGGGGACCCAATTTATGGCTACACCTTC

v_gene: TRBV6-5
abundance: few
j_gene: TRBJ1-1
d_gene: TRBD1
CDR3aa: CASSGGQTGEAFF
CDR3nt: TGTGCCAGCAGCGGGGGACAGACAGGTGAAGCTTTCTTT

v_gene: TRBV5-6
abundance: -
j_gene: TRBJ1-1
d_gene: -
CDR3aa: CASSWIQGQPNTEAFF
CDR3nt: TGTGCCAGCAGCTGGATACAGGGCCAACCGAACACTGAAGCTTTCTTT